This TCR beta chain was found in a study of T cells in Graves' hyperthyroidism and ophthalmopathy. General study findings and limits: Among thyroid clonotypes expanded above 0.001, most also appeared in blood. By a 13 V-J model, ophthalmopathy was set apart from stable hyperthyroidism.

A word on this clonotype: What it binds is unknown.

TCR beta CDR3 region amplification was performed from RNA transcripts. Researchers ran a first-round RT-PCR on the TCR CDR3 using the HTBI primer set. TCRdb fed the multiplex PCR reads into MiXCR, producing one record per CDR3 protein. The table lists roughly 580,000 distinct CDR3 sequences, more than 45% of them singletons. This CDR3 is 13 amino acids long. J lost 4 bases, V lost 5 bases, and 2 bases had no gene match. Per germline, CDR1 DFQATT and CDR2 SNEGSKA (reference sequence). Absent ophthalmopathy progression within 18 months defined stable Graves' hyperthyroidism. Each patient was aged 18 to 65 and had newly diagnosed hyperthyroidism of under 2 months' duration.

Sequencing was carried out using peripheral blood or thyroid tissue (not recorded which). This clonotype was sampled from a woman under 30 with Graves' hyperthyroidism. V is TRBV20-1 and J is TRBJ2-7, with 13 bases lining up with TRBD2. The CDR3 loop reads CSAGTSGTYEQYF. The CDR3 coding sequence is TGCAGTGCTGGGACTAGCGGGACGTACGAGCAGTACTTC.